This T cell receptor beta chain was observed in a study of T-cell reconstitution after alpha-beta-depleted transplantation in children. Unique molecular identifiers were incorporated during preparation of the TCRbeta library. TCRdb re-derived calls from the PCR reads in MiXCR, one entry per CDR3 protein. The data hold around 410,000 distinct CDR3 sequences, with under 13% observed a single time. This clonotype has just a few counts. V lost 1 base and J 1 base, leaving 15 bases between the germline ends. The CDR3 length is 16 residues. The germline CDR1 and CDR2 sequences are SGHRS and YFSETQ. The TCR originated in a human donor who donated a stem cell graft to a child with acute myeloid leukemia. The rearrangement joins TRBV5-1 to TRBJ2-7; the D gene is possibly TRBD1 (5 bases). This specimen consisted of PBMCs from the stem cell graft donor, obtained from the stem cell graft. CDR3 sequence (DNA): TGCGCCAGCAGCTTGACAGGCGCCCCATATTCCTACGAGCAGTACTTC. Translation gives CASSLTGAPYSYEQYF.